The sequence of this TCR beta chain was determined in a study of early T cells in non-severe SARS-CoV-2 infection. Study-level background: Sequenced material consisted of bulk RNA (from unsorted whole blood), and chains were unpaired. Points from the study as a whole: Matches to VDJdb favored anti-spike CD8 responses and missed private and CD4 specificities.

In regard to this clonotype: Its antigen is as yet unknown.

Germline CDR1 is KGHSH and CDR2 is LQKENI. The junction had 7 bases not matched to a gene; V was cut back by 2 bases and J by 4 bases. This CDR3 spans 15 amino acids. Unique molecular identifiers were added to individual cDNA molecules. One entry per CDR3 protein, called by TCRdb with MiXCR from the 5' RACE reads. Among tens of thousands of distinct CDR3 sequences, over 12% were seen once, and the ten largest hold 3%. Source material: whole blood. The clonotype originates from an adult who was a healthcare worker with PCR-confirmed SARS-CoV-2 infection or an uninfected control (not recorded which). This chain connects TRBV18 to TRBJ1-2; 7 bases are shared with TRBD1. The CDR3 DNA reads TGTGCCAGCTCACCAGGACAGGACCCGATCTATGGCTACACCTTC. This translates into CASSPGQDPIYGYTF.